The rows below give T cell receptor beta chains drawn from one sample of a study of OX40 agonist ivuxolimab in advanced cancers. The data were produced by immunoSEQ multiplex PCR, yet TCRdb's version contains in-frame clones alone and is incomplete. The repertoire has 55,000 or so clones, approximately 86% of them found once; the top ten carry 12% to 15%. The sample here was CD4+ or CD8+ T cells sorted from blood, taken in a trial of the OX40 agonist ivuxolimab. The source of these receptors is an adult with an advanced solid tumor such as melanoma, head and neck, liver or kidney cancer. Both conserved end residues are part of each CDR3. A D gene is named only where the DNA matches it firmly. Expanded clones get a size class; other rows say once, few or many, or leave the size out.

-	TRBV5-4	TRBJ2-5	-	CASRSMEEETQYF	TGTGCCAGCCGATCTATGGAGGAGGAGACCCAGTACTTC
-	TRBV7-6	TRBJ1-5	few	CASSLGTLNQPQHF	TGTGCCAGCAGCCTCGGGACACTCAATCAGCCCCAGCATTTT
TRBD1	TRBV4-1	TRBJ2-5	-	CASSAQSGTGGKTQYF	TGCGCCAGCAGCGCCCAATCCGGGACAGGGGGAAAGACCCAGTACTTC
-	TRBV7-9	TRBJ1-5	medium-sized	CASSLAHDQPQHF	TGTGCCAGCAGCTTAGCCCACGATCAGCCCCAGCATTTT
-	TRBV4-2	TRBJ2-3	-	CASSQARGGAGDTQYF	TGTGCCAGCAGCCAAGCCCGAGGGGGGGCGGGGGATACGCAGTATTTT
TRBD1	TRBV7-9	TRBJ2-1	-	CASSLGQGPGEQFF	TGTGCCAGCAGCTTAGGACAGGGTCCAGGAGAGCAGTTCTTC
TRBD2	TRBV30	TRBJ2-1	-	CAWSSGRAGEQFF	TGTGCCTGGTCTAGCGGGAGGGCCGGTGAGCAGTTCTTC
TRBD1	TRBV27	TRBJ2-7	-	CASRPGQGSHEQYF	TGTGCCAGCAGGCCGGGACAGGGGTCACACGAGCAGTACTTC
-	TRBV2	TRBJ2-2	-	CASRGDSNTGELFF	TGTGCCAGCAGGGGGGACTCGAACACCGGGGAGCTGTTTTTT
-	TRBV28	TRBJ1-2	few	CASSFGGNYGYTF	TGTGCCAGCAGTTTTGGGGGAAACTATGGCTACACCTTC
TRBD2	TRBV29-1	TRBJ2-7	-	CSVSGLAGLYEQYF	TGCAGCGTTTCGGGACTAGCGGGACTCTACGAGCAGTACTTC
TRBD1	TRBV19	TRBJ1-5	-	CASSVTGGNQPQHF	TGTGCCAGTAGTGTCACAGGGGGTAATCAGCCCCAGCATTTT
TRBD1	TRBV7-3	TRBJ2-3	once	CASSPQTGGRTDTQYF	TGTGCCAGCAGCCCTCAGACAGGGGGACGCACAGATACGCAGTATTTT
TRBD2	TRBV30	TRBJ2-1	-	CAWSVLGLAAYNEQFF	TGTGCCTGGAGTGTACTTGGTCTAGCGGCCTACAATGAGCAGTTCTTC
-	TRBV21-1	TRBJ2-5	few	CASSKGGQSETQYF	TGTGCCAGCAGCAAGGGGGGGCAGTCGGAGACCCAGTACTTC
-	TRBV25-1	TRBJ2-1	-	CASSAGGLTYNEQFF	TGTGCCAGCAGTGCGGGTGGTCTTACGTACAATGAGCAGTTCTTC
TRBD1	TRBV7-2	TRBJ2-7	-	CASSPRAVQGAYEQYF	TGTGCCAGCAGCCCCCGGGCGGTACAGGGGGCCTACGAGCAGTACTTC
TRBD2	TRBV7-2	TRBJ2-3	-	CASSLASGRITDTQYF	TGTGCCAGCAGCTTAGCTAGCGGGAGGATCACAGATACGCAGTATTTT
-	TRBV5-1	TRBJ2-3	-	CASSLTATSTDTQYF	TGCGCCAGCAGCTTGACAGCTACTAGCACAGATACGCAGTATTTT
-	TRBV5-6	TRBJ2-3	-	CASSLYGVAADTQYF	TGTGCCAGCAGCTTGTACGGAGTGGCGGCAGATACGCAGTATTTT
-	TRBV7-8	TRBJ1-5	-	CASSSSLGNQPQHF	TGTGCCAGCAGCTCATCGTTGGGGAATCAGCCCCAGCATTTT